The count of the clone carrying this T cell receptor beta chain is one. The antigen remains unidentified. Trimming removed 5 bases from V and 6 bases from J, with 12 bases in between. Looked up from germline, CDR1 is SGHVS and CDR2 is FNYEAQ. The CDR3 has 13 amino acids. Tumor samples were taken before definitive surgery or chemotherapy. The data derive from a study of high-grade serous ovarian cancer treatment subgroups. Overall study results and limits: Same-patient tumor repertoires overlapped at roughly 0.095 to 0.8; different patients barely overlapped.

Here immunoSEQ multiplex PCR was the method, and the copy in TCRdb shows in-frame clones only, minus some. The profile shows several thousand clones, just under 80% of them singletons. Sequencing used tumor tissue. The chain carries TRBV7-6 and TRBJ2-3; D unclear. This receptor was obtained from a human donor with high-grade serous ovarian cancer. The CDR3 DNA is TGTGCCAGCAGCCACCCACCCGCCGATACGCAGTATTTT. It encodes CASSHPPADTQYF.